The clone carrying this T cell receptor beta chain occurred many times. The antigen is undetermined. TCR beta CDR3 amplification used RNA transcripts. HTBI primers were employed in first-round RT-PCR, then a second-round multiplex PCR followed. One entry per CDR3 protein, called by TCRdb with MiXCR from the multiplex PCR reads. The sample holds over a million distinct CDR3 sequences, 36% seen once. The record originates from a study of Graves' ophthalmopathy and Graves' hyperthyroidism. Orbital computed tomography, together with clinical symptoms, serum thyroxine, TRAb and thyroid ultrasound, was used for diagnosis. This CDR3 has 15 residues. The ends lost 3 bases at V and 5 bases at J; junction bases unmatched: 7. Germline V gene data show CDR1 as DFQATT and CDR2 as SNEGSKA (reference sequence). Study results and caveats: Also, most clonotypes expanded in the thyroid above 0.001 frequency appeared in blood. Prediction of ophthalmopathy progression reached less than 71% sensitivity and roughly 72% specificity.

The material sequenced was peripheral blood or thyroid tissue (not recorded which). The TCR comes from an adult man with Graves' hyperthyroidism. The genes are TRBV20-1 and TRBJ1-6; 7 bases line up with TRBD1. CDR3 amino acids: CSASTGQSDNSPLHF. In nucleotides, the CDR3 is TGCAGTGCTAGCACGGGACAGAGCGATAATTCACCCCTCCACTTT.